This T cell receptor beta chain derives from a study of blood T cell repertoires in COVID-19. The overall study: Sites across the United States, Italy and Spain contributed samples from acute and convalescent COVID-19.

Patients of the Seattle cohort, enrolled during active infection, were followed longitudinally. Under the authors' procedure: Amplification with reference gene primers provided the estimates of nucleated cell counts. TCRdb's table, derived via immunoSEQ multiplex PCR, lists solely in-frame clones and lacks some. The V and J calls and clone size were taken over from that table, and D and trimming were inferred from the DNA. Among roughly 300,000 clones, 70% to 90% were seen once, and the ten largest hold less than 15%. From germline, CDR1 is SGHAT and CDR2 FQDESV (reference sequence). This CDR3 region has 15 residues. The trim removed 6 bases at V and 0 bases at J, leaving 5 bases unmatched.

The receptor was derived from a woman under 40 with COVID-19, enrolled during active disease. V and J are TRBV11-1 and TRBJ2-1; the match to TRBD2 covers 7 bases. Sample: peripheral blood. The CDR3 nucleotides are TGTGCCAGCAGTTCCGGGGGGAGCTCCTACAATGAGCAGTTCTTC. Translation: CASSSGGSSYNEQFF.